This is a list of T cell receptor beta chains from one sample in a study of CXCR3-negative and CXCR3-positive naive CD8 T cells. TCRdb reprocessed the 5' RACE reads and stores each CDR3 protein as one record, lacking DNA. This sample's table has 120,000 to 150,000 distinct CDR3 sequences. The material sequenced was naive CXCR3+ CD8+ T cells from blood. The receptors shown here come from a human donor in good health. Some clones in this sample may be carry-over from other donors' samples. The CDR3 runs from the conserved cysteine through the conserved F or W.

J: TRBJ1-2; V: TRBV13; CDR3: CASSLSGTGGGYTF
J: TRBJ2-7; V: TRBV30; CDR3: CAWSAGNPEQYF
J: TRBJ2-1; V: TRBV28; CDR3: CASSFGERGGVEQFF
J: TRBJ2-7; V: TRBV4-3; CDR3: CASSQAASGGYEQYF
J: TRBJ2-7; V: TRBV21-1; CDR3: CASSKEDPGTTYEQYF
J: TRBJ2-7; V: TRBV7-6; CDR3: CASSLYRTGGYEQYF
J: TRBJ2-2; V: TRBV6-5; CDR3: CASSLQSAGELFF
J: TRBJ2-1; V: TRBV20-1; CDR3: CSALAGGPYAQFF
J: TRBJ2-4; V: TRBV7-2; CDR3: CASSFGLLIQYF
J: TRBJ2-1; V: TRBV29-1; CDR3: CSVLSAGEQFF
J: TRBJ2-2; V: TRBV20-1; CDR3: CSGRRREVANTGELFF
J: TRBJ2-7; V: TRBV29-1; CDR3: CSVPGQGFPYEQYF
J: TRBJ2-1; V: TRBV4-3; CDR3: CAGSQDSVIPYNEQFF
J: TRBJ2-2; V: TRBV30; CDR3: CAWSADLEGRGRIGELFF
J: TRBJ2-3; V: TRBV5-1; CDR3: CASSFFGGTDTQYF
J: TRBJ2-7; V: TRBV4-1; CDR3: CASSLTSGNYEQYF
J: TRBJ2-1; V: TRBV7-9; CDR3: CASSRTPSSYNEQFF
J: TRBJ2-2; V: TRBV4-1; CDR3: CASSQEGAGGNTGELFF
J: TRBJ2-1; V: TRBV5-6; CDR3: CASSWTGAGGEQFF
J: TRBJ1-2; V: TRBV27; CDR3: CASSFRARGYGYTF
J: TRBJ2-7; V: TRBV5-6; CDR3: CASSGRGQGTYEQYF
J: TRBJ1-1; V: TRBV6-2/TRBV6-3; CDR3: CASSNTGGTEAFF
J: TRBJ2-1; V: TRBV4-3; CDR3: CASSRDPRDGSYNEQFF
J: TRBJ2-1; V: TRBV6-6; CDR3: CASSRLGGDEQFF
J: TRBJ2-1; V: TRBV10-3; CDR3: CAISTGTSGRRSYNEQFF
J: TRBJ1-4; V: TRBV12-3/TRBV12-4; CDR3: CASSPWGTGDRPEKLFF